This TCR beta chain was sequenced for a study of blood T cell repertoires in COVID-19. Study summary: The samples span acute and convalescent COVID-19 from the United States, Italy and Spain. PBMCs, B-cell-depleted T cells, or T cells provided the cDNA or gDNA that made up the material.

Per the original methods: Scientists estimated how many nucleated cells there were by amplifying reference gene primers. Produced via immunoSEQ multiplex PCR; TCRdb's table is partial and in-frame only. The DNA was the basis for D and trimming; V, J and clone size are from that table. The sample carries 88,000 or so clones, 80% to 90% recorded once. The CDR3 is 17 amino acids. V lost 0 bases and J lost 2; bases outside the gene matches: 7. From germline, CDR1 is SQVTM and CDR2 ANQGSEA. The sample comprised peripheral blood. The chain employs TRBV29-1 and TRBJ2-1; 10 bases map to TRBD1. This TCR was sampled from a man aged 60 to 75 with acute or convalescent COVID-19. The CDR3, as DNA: TGCAGCGTTGAAGAACGCGCCGGGACAGGGGCCTACAATGAGCAGTTCTTC. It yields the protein CSVEERAGTGAYNEQFF.